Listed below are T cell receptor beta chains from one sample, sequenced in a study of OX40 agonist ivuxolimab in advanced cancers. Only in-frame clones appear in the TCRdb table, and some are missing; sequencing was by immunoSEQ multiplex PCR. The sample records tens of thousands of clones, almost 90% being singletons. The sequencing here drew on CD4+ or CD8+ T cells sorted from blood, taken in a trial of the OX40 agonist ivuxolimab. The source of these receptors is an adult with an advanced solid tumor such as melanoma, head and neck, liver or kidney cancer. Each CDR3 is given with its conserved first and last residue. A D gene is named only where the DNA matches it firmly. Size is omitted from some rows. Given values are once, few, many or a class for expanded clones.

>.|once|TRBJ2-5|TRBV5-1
TGCGCCAGCTTTGGGGAGACCCAGTACTTC
CASFGETQYF
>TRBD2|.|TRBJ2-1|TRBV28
TGTGCCAGCACTCCATCCTGGGGGGGACCTTACGAGGATGAGCAGTTCTTC
CASTPSWGGPYEDEQFF
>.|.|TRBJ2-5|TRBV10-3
TGTGCCATCAGTGATGCCAGAGGGCAGGAGGAGACCCAGTACTTC
CAISDARGQEETQYF
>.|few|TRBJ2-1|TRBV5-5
TGTGCCAGCAGCTTGGACTGGCCTCTTTACAATGAGCAGTTCTTC
CASSLDWPLYNEQFF
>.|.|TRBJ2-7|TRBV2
TGTGCCAGCGCCCTAGCACGGGGCGAGCAGTACTTC
CASALARGEQYF
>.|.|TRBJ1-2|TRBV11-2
TGTGCCAGCAGCTTTGGAGGGAACTATGGCTACACCTTC
CASSFGGNYGYTF
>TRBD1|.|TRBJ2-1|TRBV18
TGTGCCAGCTCACCTCGACAGGGGGGGCATGAGCAGTTCTTC
CASSPRQGGHEQFF
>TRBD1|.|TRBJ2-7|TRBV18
TGTGCCAGCTCACCGCCGGGACAGGGTTTCTACGAGCAGTACTTC
CASSPPGQGFYEQYF
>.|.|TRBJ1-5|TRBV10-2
TGCGCCAGCAGTGAGAACCCAGGGAGGCAGCCCCAGCATTTT
CASSENPGRQPQHF
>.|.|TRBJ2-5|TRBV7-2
TGTGCCAGCAGCTTAGATCGGAAGACCCAGTACTTC
CASSLDRKTQYF
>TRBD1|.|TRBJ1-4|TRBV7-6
TGTGCCAGCAGCTTAGCGACAGGGCCTAATGAAAAACTGTTTTTT
CASSLATGPNEKLFF
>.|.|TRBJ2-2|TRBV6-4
TGTGCCAGTTCTCTCGACGGCGGCGCCGGGGAGCTGTTTTTT
CASSLDGGAGELFF
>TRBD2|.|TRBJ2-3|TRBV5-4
TGTGCCAGCAGCGTCCCTAGCGGGGGGGCAGATACGCAGTATTTT
CASSVPSGGADTQYF
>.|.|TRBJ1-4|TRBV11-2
TGTGCCAGCAGCTTAGGACAGTCTAATGAAAAACTGTTTTTT
CASSLGQSNEKLFF
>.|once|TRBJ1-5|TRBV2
TGTGCCAGCAGCCCCGGGACATCTAAGGATTTT
CASSPGTSKDF
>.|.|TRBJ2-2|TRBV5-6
TGTGCCAGCAGCCCCACAGGGTTAGTTAACACCGGGGAGCTGTTTTTT
CASSPTGLVNTGELFF
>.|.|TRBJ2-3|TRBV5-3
TGTGCCAGCAGCTTGAGGGCGGGGACAGATACGCAGTATTTT
CASSLRAGTDTQYF
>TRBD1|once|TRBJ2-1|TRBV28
TGTGCCAGCAGTCTCGGACAGGGCACCTACAATGAGCAGTTCTTC
CASSLGQGTYNEQFF
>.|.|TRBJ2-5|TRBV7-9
TGTGCCAGCAGCCTCGACGGGGGAGTGGAGACCCAGTACTTC
CASSLDGGVETQYF
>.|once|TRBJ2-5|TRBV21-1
TGTGCCAGCGGGGCGGGAGGGAAGAGGGTCGAGACCCAGTACTTC
CASGAGGKRVETQYF
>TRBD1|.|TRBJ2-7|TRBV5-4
TGTGCCAGCAGCTCCCGGGACAGGGTTAGCGAGCAGTACTTC
CASSSRDRVSEQYF
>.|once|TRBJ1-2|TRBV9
TGTGCCAGCAGCGGCGCGACGGGGGACTATGGCTACACCTTC
CASSGATGDYGYTF
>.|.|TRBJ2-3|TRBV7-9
TGTGCCAGCAGCTCCCCGCAGGCAGATACGCAGTATTTT
CASSSPQADTQYF
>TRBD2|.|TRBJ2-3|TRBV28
TGTGCCGGGTCGACTAGCGGGGGTTCAGATACGCAGTATTTT
CAGSTSGGSDTQYF
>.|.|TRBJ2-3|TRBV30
TGTGCCTGGAGTCCCTCGGGCACAGATGCGCAGTATTTT
CAWSPSGTDAQYF
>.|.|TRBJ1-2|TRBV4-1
TGCGCCAGCAGCCAAGTGGCACAGTCGTACTATGGCTACACCTTC
CASSQVAQSYYGYTF
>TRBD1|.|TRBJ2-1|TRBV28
TGTGCCAGCATCCCGGGGACAGGGGGCAGGTATGAGCAGTTCTTC
CASIPGTGGRYEQFF
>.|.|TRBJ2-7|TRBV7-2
TGTGCCAGCAGCTTAGGGACCCCAATGGGGCAGTACTTC
CASSLGTPMGQYF
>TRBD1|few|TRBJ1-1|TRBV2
TGTGCCAGCAGGAGACAGGGGGCTAATCTGTCGGCTTTCTTT
CASRRQGANLSAFF
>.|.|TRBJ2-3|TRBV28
TGTGCCAGCAGGACAGTCTTTACAGATACGCAGTATTTT
CASRTVFTDTQYF
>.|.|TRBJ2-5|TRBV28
TGTGCCAGCAGTTCAGGTACCGGTGAGACCCAGTACTTC
CASSSGTGETQYF
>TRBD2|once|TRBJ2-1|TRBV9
TGTGCCAGCAGCGACCGAAAGTCGGGTAGCGGGCCTACCTACAATGAGCAGTTCTTC
CASSDRKSGSGPTYNEQFF
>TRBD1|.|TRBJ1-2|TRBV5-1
TGCGCCAGCAGCTTCGGACAGGGGAAGGATGGCTACACCTTC
CASSFGQGKDGYTF
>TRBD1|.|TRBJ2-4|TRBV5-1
TGCGCCAGCAGCTCGGGACAGGGGAACATTCAGTACTTC
CASSSGQGNIQYF
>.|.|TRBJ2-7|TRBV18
TGTGCCAGCTCAGAGCTGAGTGGACCCAACTACGAGCAGTACTTC
CASSELSGPNYEQYF
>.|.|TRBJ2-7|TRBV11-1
TGTGCCAGCAGCCTGCTCCGGGACATGAACTACGAGCAGTACTTC
CASSLLRDMNYEQYF
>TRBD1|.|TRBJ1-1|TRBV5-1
TGCGCCAGCAGCCCTGGGACAGGACCGAACACTGAAGCTTTCTTT
CASSPGTGPNTEAFF
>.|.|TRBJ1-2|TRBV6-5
TGTGCCAGCAGTTATTCCCCCCGGCAGCAAGTATATGGCTACACCTTC
CASSYSPRQQVYGYTF
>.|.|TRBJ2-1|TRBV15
TGTGCCACCAGCGAGAATCCTCTAAATGAGCAGTTCTTC
CATSENPLNEQFF
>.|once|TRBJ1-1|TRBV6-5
TGTGCCAGCAGTCGGAGTGAGGGGCTGGTCACTGAAGCTTTCTTT
CASSRSEGLVTEAFF
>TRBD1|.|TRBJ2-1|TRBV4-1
TGCGCCAGCAGCTATGACAGGGGCGATGAGCAGTTCTTC
CASSYDRGDEQFF
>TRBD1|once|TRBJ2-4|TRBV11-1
TGTGCCAGCAGCTTGGGGGACAGGGTAAAAAACATTCAGTACTTC
CASSLGDRVKNIQYF